The clone carrying this T cell receptor beta chain ranks as medium-sized. Antigen: not known. The junction departs from the called germline gene at one end, perhaps through a read error. TCRdb reprocessed the 5' RACE reads with MiXCR, giving one entry per CDR3 protein. The table records several thousand distinct CDR3 sequences, roughly 4.8% of them present only once. The CDR3 covers 16 residues. Germline values: CDR1 SEHNR, CDR2 FQNEAQ (reference sequence). The data stem from a study of spatial heterogeneity in lung cancer. General study results and limits: How many expanded intratumoral alpha and beta TCRs were present tracked the tumor mutation count, which was a count of nonsynonymous mutations.

Indicated time point: sample taken at primary tumor resection. Unsorted whole RNA from tumor, nontumor lung or frozen PBMC underwent sequencing. The receptor comes from a female donor with early-stage non-small cell lung cancer. The J gene is TRBJ2-2, the V gene TRBV7-9; tentative D call: TRBD2 (5 bases). The starting material was lung tumor tissue, obtained at surgery. The DNA for the CDR3 is TGTGCCAGCAGCTTAGGATTGGGGAGAGGCACCTGGGAGCTGTTTTTT. This codes for CASSLGLGRGTWELFF. Based on the CDR3 plus reference TRBV7-9 and TRBJ2-2, the full variable domain is DTGVSQNPRHKITKRGQNVTFRCDPISEHNRLYWYRQTLGQGPEFLTYFQNEAQLEKSRLLSDRFSAERPKGSFSTLEIQRTEQGDSAMYLCASSLGLGRGTWELFFGEGSRLTVL.